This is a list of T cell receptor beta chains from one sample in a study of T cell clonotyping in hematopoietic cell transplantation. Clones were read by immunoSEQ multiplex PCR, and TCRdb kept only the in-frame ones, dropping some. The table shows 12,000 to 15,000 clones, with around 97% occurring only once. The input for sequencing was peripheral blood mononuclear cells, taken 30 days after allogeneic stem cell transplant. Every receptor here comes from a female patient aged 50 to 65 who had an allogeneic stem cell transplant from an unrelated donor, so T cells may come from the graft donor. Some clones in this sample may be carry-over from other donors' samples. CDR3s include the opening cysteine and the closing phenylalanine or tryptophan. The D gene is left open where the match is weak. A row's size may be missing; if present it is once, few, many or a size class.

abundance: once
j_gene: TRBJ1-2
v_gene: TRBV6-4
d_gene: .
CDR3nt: TGTGCCAGCAGTGACTCGTTACAGGGACTTCTCTCTGGCTACACCTTC
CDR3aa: CASSDSLQGLLSGYTF

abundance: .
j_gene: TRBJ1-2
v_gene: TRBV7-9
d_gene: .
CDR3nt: TGTGCCAGCAGCTTAGGTCTCTATGGCTACACCTTC
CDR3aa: CASSLGLYGYTF

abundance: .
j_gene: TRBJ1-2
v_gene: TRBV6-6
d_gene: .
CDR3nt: TGTGCCAGCAGTTACTGGGCAGGGCCCTATGGCTACACCTTC
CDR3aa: CASSYWAGPYGYTF

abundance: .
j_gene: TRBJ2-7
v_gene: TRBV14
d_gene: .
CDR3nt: TGTGCCAGCAGCCAAGTAAGGTCCTACGAGCAGTACTTC
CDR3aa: CASSQVRSYEQYF

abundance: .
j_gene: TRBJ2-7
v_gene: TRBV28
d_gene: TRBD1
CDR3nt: TGTGCCAGCAGTGCGTACCGACAGGGTTTATGGTACGAGCAGTACTTC
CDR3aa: CASSAYRQGLWYEQYF

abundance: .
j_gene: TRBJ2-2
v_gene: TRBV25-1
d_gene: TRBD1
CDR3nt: TGTGCCAGCAGCGGGACAGGGGACACCGGGGAGCTGTTTTTT
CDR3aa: CASSGTGDTGELFF

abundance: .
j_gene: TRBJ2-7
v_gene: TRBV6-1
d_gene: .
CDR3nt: TGTGCCAGCAGTGAAAAAGAAGGGAGCTGGTTCCGGGCGTTTTACGAGCAGTACTTC
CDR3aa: CASSEKEGSWFRAFYEQYF

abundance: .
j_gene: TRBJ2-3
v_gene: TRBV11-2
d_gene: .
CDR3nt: TGTGCCAGCAGCCGGAACAGGGGCGGGGGGCAGTATTTT
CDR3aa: CASSRNRGGGQYF

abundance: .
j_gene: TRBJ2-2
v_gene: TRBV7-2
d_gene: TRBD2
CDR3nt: TGTGCCAGCGATACAGCGGGGGTGAGCACCGGGGAGCTGTTTTTT
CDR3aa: CASDTAGVSTGELFF

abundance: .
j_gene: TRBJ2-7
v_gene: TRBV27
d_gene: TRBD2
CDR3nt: TGTGCCAGCACCCCCCAGGCGGGGGGCTTGACATACGAGCAGTACTTC
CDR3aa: CASTPQAGGLTYEQYF

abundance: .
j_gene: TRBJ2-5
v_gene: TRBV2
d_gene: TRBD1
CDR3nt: TGTGCCAGCAGTCAAAACAGGGGGCAACAAGAGACCCAGTACTTC
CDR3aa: CASSQNRGQQETQYF

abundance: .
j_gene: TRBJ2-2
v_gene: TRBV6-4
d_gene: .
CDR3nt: TGTGCCAGCAGTGACCGCGGGTACACCGGGGAGCTGTTTTTT
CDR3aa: CASSDRGYTGELFF

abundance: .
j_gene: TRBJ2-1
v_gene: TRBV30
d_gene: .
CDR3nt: TGTGCCTGGACTGTACAACTACCTCCCGGCAATGAGCAGTTCTTC
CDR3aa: CAWTVQLPPGNEQFF

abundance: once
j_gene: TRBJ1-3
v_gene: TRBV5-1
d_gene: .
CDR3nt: TGCGCCAGCAGCACGACCTTGGGGGGAAACACCATATATTTT
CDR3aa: CASSTTLGGNTIYF